Below, one T cell receptor (beta chain) is given with its context. Its antigen is not identified. These data belong to a study of cytomegalovirus exposure and HLA in healthy donors. Study summary: From 170 million or so T cells, an earlier analysis saw approximately 120 million unique TCR beta sequences. Researchers found that less than 90% of over 350 genotyped donors fell within the Caucasian-associated ancestry cluster. Study-wide points: Available immune exposure information covered CMV serostatus only.

The length of the CDR3 is 21 residues. V was clipped by 4 bases and J by 3 bases; unmatched bases: 22. The germline V gene has CDR1 MDHEN and CDR2 SYDVKM. There were likely unrecorded immune exposures, though donors were nominally healthy when sampled. PCR amplification relied on 60 Vbeta primers (plus 13 Jbeta primers). Sequencing used immunoSEQ multiplex PCR; TCRdb keeps in-frame clones, though not all of them. This sample has 100,000 to 150,000 clones; around 80% occur once, and the top ten carry 1.2%. This clonotype originated in a female donor in good health and CMV-seronegative. The chain carries TRBV28 and TRBJ1-3, with 9 bases aligning to TRBD1. The sequenced sample was PBMCs. This CDR3 is CASSSRAGTGNRVMYGNTIYF. For the CDR3, the DNA is TGTGCCAGCAGTTCCCGGGCCGGGACAGGGAATAGGGTGATGTATGGAAACACCATATATTTT.